This TCR beta chain was recorded in a study of T cells after yellow fever vaccination (dated by TCRdb to between 2019 and 2020). With regard to the full study: The SMART-Seq v4 Ultra Low Input RNA kit was used to prepare libraries from fractions with low cell numbers. Bulk TCR alpha and beta repertoires were sequenced longitudinally to track T-cell clones before and after primary and booster YFV17D yellow fever vaccination. Two healthy male donors, one aged 18 to 29 and one aged 30 to 39 years, were included in the cohort. Blood samples were taken at several timepoints before and after primary and secondary immunization, and bulk PBMC replicates and cell subsets were isolated. What the research found in general, with its limitations: The study included only a couple of donors, which limits how far the findings can be generalized. Most clones expanded after primary vaccination (around 96% of CD4 and roughly 91% of CD8) were re-detected after the booster, suggesting that broad memory maintenance occurred. Because abundant contaminating clonotypes from the bulk population could be contained in FACS-sorted repertoires, computational filtering was required. The secondary T-cell response was weaker than the primary response but faster, peaking on day 5 instead of day 15. A small fraction of clonotypes appeared in both the CD4 and CD8 compartments, likely as a result of convergent recombination.

The label giving this sample's treatment or condition can be read as: live attenuated yellow fever vaccine strain. At each blood-draw timepoint, two biological replicates of bulk PBMCs were collected. PBMCs were isolated from peripheral blood using a standard Ficoll-Paque protocol. TriZol was used to extract RNA from bulk PBMCs, from CD4 and CD8 fractions, and from dextramer-positive and dextramer-negative fractions. A few counts support this clonotype. The antigen it binds to is not known. No clone much larger than this one lies a single base away; base qualities are absent. TCR cDNA was synthesized by 5'RACE template switching, through which a universal primer site and unique molecular identifiers were introduced. cDNA synthesis was primed from both the TCR alpha and TCR beta constant segments. Libraries were amplified in two PCR steps, with sample barcodes and sequencing adapters added in the second step. Sequencing of libraries was performed on Illumina HiSeq 2500 (2x100 bp) or NovaSeq (2x150 bp). The authors processed their data as follows. Reads were demultiplexed and collapsed into UMI consensus sequences with MIGEC, and V(D)J alignment was performed with MiXCR. Clonotypes responding to the vaccine were identified with edgeR on replicate PBMC samples, with the criteria of FDR below 0.01 and a log2 fold change above 5 up to day 15. Each bulk clonotype received a CD4 or CD8 identity based on whether the sequenced CD4 or CD8 repertoire contained that clonotype at higher abundance. Using fastp at Q25 and MiXCR, TCRdb reprocessed the public reads and kept productive beta chains. Merged by CDR3 protein, the rows form single entries marked with the most common genes and DNA. These V and J calls rely on TCRdb rather than the paper's analysis. Counted in this sample were some 560,000 distinct CDR3 sequences; roughly a fifth of them appeared once. Jointly, the top ten make up 13% to 15% of the sample.

According to the germline V gene (reference sequence), CDR1 reads SGHNT and CDR2 reads YYREEE. There are 14 amino acids in the CDR3, from cysteine to phenylalanine inclusive. The read is trimmed to its CDR3 DNA, 42 bases read in frame from base 1. V and J are truncated by 0 bases and 5 bases respectively, leaving an intervening sequence of 11 bases. The chain links TRBV5-4 with TRBJ2-5; the D gene lacks a confident call. The sequence was obtained from a man aged 30 to 45 who received the YFV17D yellow fever vaccine. The material sequenced was PBMCs, taken 15 days after the yellow fever booster vaccination. The CDR3 protein: CASSLAGSVETQYF. In nucleotides, the sequence is TGTGCCAGCAGCTTGGCCGGATCTGTGGAGACCCAGTACTTC.